The rows below give T cell receptor beta chains drawn from one sample of a study of blood T cell repertoires in COVID-19. TCRdb keeps only in-frame clones here, not all; method: immunoSEQ multiplex PCR. The profile covers some 150,000 clones, with 84% appearing a single time and approximately 38% taken by the ten largest. Sequencing was performed on peripheral blood. The source is a human donor in a cohort sampled during active COVID-19. Each CDR3 is given with its conserved first and last residue. Clone size is given for some rows only: seen once, a few or many times, or a class if the clone is expanded.

cdr3_aa clone_size v_call
CATFPGANVLTF NA TRBV12-3/TRBV12-4
CASSAGQGLDYTF NA TRBV5-1
CASSLGQAHEQFF NA TRBV28
CASSRTSGGVNTGELFF NA TRBV7-2
CASSPGGSSYNEQFF NA TRBV5-1
CASSYSYSDRVAGYTF NA TRBV6-5
CAWSGGQGISYEQYF NA TRBV30
CASSSTGTLAETQYF NA TRBV6-5
CASAGEGLARETQYF NA TRBV12-5
CASSWGLAGGTDTQYF NA TRBV7-8
CASSYSERGVNVF NA TRBV6-6
CASSVNPRGPQRGYTF NA TRBV19
CASSWGQGAYEQFF NA TRBV5-1
CASSIIGGLYGYTF NA TRBV19
CASSLVDRTYYGYTF NA TRBV5-6
CASSFLNTEAFF NA TRBV12-3/TRBV12-4
CASSKQENTGELFF few TRBV18
CASKTPGSTEAFF NA TRBV7-2
CASSWDRDTGELFF once TRBV7-3
CASRGDRRFSYEQYF NA TRBV28
CASTRDSYEQYF NA TRBV2
CASSPAVGGNQPQHF NA TRBV18
CASTRDRANYGYTF NA TRBV6-5
CASSSQGQGLVRVFF NA TRBV27
CASSHDRGGTRQPQHF NA TRBV4-1
CASSHLEGAGETQYF NA TRBV19
CASSPDRVSHEQYF NA TRBV6-5
CASSPDRGPPYEQYF NA TRBV2
CASSLGEARSPLHF NA TRBV7-8
CASSLASGDQPQHF NA TRBV27
CASASASGGGSTDTQYF NA TRBV28
CASSPDPVNQPQHF once TRBV18
CASSQDIGRTNTGELFF many TRBV4-3
CASSQAFTDRGPYNEQFF NA TRBV4-1
CASSAGGRMYEQFF NA TRBV5-1
CASSLGGTVSF NA TRBV7-7
CASSQVTGYNEQFF once TRBV4-3
CASSLQGDQPQHF once TRBV7-2
CASSDVRDEQFF NA TRBV6-1
CASKGQLYNEQFF NA TRBV4-2
CASSRTGDYGYTF NA TRBV7-2
CAVESRVDYGYTF NA TRBV30
CASRYTAGKLFF NA TRBV7-2
CASSLANRGARTDTQYF NA TRBV7-6
CASSLAGRGSALREQFF NA TRBV5-5
CASSPDADTISGNTIYF once TRBV9
CASSPLGQVGREAFF NA TRBV27
CASSFGTGASGNTIYF NA TRBV5-1
CASSTFSTRTGTDSYEQYF once TRBV28
CASSYLAGGPGEQFF once TRBV6-5
CASTSVASYEQYF NA TRBV12-3/TRBV12-4
CSGGGDSYNEQFF NA TRBV29-1
CASSLDTNYGYTF NA TRBV5-1